The 24 T cell receptor beta chains below all came from one sample that was sequenced in a study of resident and recirculating memory T cells in vitiligo. Data came from immunoSEQ multiplex PCR; TCRdb stores just in-frame clones and leaves some out. The data contain 39,000 or so clones, approximately 91% of them seen just once; the ten biggest clones take up 4.5% to 5%. The sequenced material came from blood. All receptors derive from a male donor with vitiligo.

This chain connects TRBV14 to TRBJ1-1; the D gene is possibly TRBD1 (5 bases). Germline CDR1 reads SGHDN; CDR2 reads FVKESK. V lost 0 bases and J lost 3, with 11 bases in between. This CDR3 region has 15 residues. The CDR3 spells CASSQDPAGHTEAFF. CDR3 bases: TGTGCCAGCAGCCAAGACCCTGCAGGGCACACTGAAGCTTTCTTT.

The rearrangement joins TRBV15 to TRBJ2-7; the match to TRBD2 covers 7 bases. This CDR3 comprises 16 residues. V was clipped by 0 bases and J by 2 bases; unmatched bases: 7. Germline CDR1 LNHNV, CDR2 YYDKDF (reference sequence). CDR3 DNA sequence: TGTGCCACCAGCAGAGAGGGGGGGATGCGGACCTACGAGCAGTACTTC. Translating it yields CATSREGGMRTYEQYF.

This chain links TRBV2 with TRBJ2-7; the match to TRBD2 covers 12 bases. The CDR3 runs 20 residues. The trim removed 4 bases at V and 0 bases at J, leaving 16 bases unmatched. Germline V CDR1 and CDR2: SNHLY, FYNNEI. CDR3 sequence: CASSGGGRLAGAPGSYEQYF. CDR3 sequence (DNA): TGTGCCAGCAGTGGGGGGGGAAGACTAGCGGGGGCCCCGGGCTCCTACGAGCAGTACTTC.

This clone was counted a single time. The junction differs from germline at one of its ends, possibly a read error. The J gene is TRBJ1-6, the V gene TRBV7-3; D perhaps matches TRBD1 (5 bases). CDR1 and CDR2 (germline): SGHTA, FQGTGA. This CDR3 region has 14 residues. CDR3 coding DNA: TGTGCCAGCAGCCTCCGGGGGGGAAGGGGTTGGCTTCCCTTT. This gives the protein CASSLRGGRGWLPF. Combining the CDR3 with reference TRBV7-3 and TRBJ1-6 gives the whole variable domain GAGVSQTPSNKVTEKGKYVELRCDPISGHTALYWYRQSLGQGPEFLIYFQGTGAADDSGLPNDRFFAVRPEGSVSTLKIQRTERGDSAVYLCASSLRGGRGWLPFGNGTRLTVT.

With respect to this clone: A junction end diverges from the germline sequence, so it may reflect a read error. CDR3 region: CASSQDSIPGLLF. The DNA for the CDR3 is TGCGCCAGCAGCCAAGATTCCATTCCAGGGCTCCTCTTC. V usage is TRBV4-1 and J usage is TRBJ2-1; tentatively, D is TRBD1 (5 bases). There are 13 residues in the CDR3. Germline lookup yields CDR1 MGHRA and CDR2 YSYEKL.

The J gene is TRBJ2-7, the V gene TRBV15; D perhaps matches TRBD1 (5 bases). The germline V gene has CDR1 LNHNV and CDR2 YYDKDF (reference sequence). This CDR3 region has 14 residues. Trimming left V 4 bases short and J 2 bases short, with 12 bases between. The CDR3 DNA reads TGTGCCACCAGCAATGGACATCATACCTACGAGCAGTACTTC. This translates into CATSNGHHTYEQYF.

V usage is TRBV30 and J usage is TRBJ2-1, with 10 bases matching TRBD1. The V and J ends lost 5 bases and 4 bases, in that order; junction bases with no gene match: 5. This CDR3 region has 14 residues. Germline values: CDR1 GTSNPN, CDR2 SVGIG (reference sequence). In DNA form, the CDR3 reads TGTGCCTGGGCCCGGGACAGGGGATACAATGAGCAGTTCTTC. It is translated as CAWARDRGYNEQFF.

This sequence joins TRBV6-4 and TRBJ2-3, with unresolved D. This CDR3 has 16 residues. CDR1 is MRHNA, CDR2 SNTAGT, per germline. Trimming shortened V by 3 bases and J by 1 base, and 14 bases separated the two germline ends. CDR3 protein: CASSEGETSGTDTQYF. As DNA, the CDR3 is TGTGCCAGCAGTGAGGGTGAGACATCGGGCACAGATACGCAGTATTTT.

The chain recombines TRBV6-1 with TRBJ2-5; 8 positions agree with TRBD2. CDR1 and CDR2 from the germline V gene are MNHNS and SASEGT. This CDR3 is 17 amino acids long. The V gene end was trimmed by 2 bases and the J gene end by 12 bases; junction bases not matched to a gene: 20. The CDR3 here is CASSERSRFSGDSQEYF. CDR3 bases: TGTGCCAGCAGTGAACGTTCACGTTTTAGCGGGGATTCCCAGGAGTACTTC.

The chain employs TRBV6-5 and TRBJ2-2, with 12 bases lining up with TRBD2. Losses at the gene ends were 7 bases for V and 8 bases for J; bases not matched to a gene: 8. The CDR3 runs 15 residues. Looked up from germline, CDR1 is MNHEY and CDR2 is SVGAGI. CDR3 sequence (DNA): TGTGCCAGCACGGGACTAGCGGGCGCCTCTGGGGAGCTGTTTTTT. This sequence encodes CASTGLAGASGELFF.

V is TRBV18 and J is TRBJ2-5; D might be TRBD2 (6 bases). Germline CDR1 KGHSH, CDR2 LQKENI. V lost 4 bases and J lost 2, with 8 bases in between. There are 13 residues in the CDR3. The CDR3 nucleotides read TGTGCCAGCTCACGCGGGACTCAAGAGACCCAGTACTTC. Protein sequence: CASSRGTQETQYF.

This clone was recorded once. This chain joins TRBV13 and TRBJ2-7, with 7 bases matching TRBD1. The CDR3 is 19 amino acids. Germline V lookup: CDR1 PRHDT, CDR2 FYEKMQ (reference sequence). Unmatched junction bases numbered 22, after V lost 6 bases and J lost 2 bases. The DNA of the CDR3 is TGTGCCAGCAGTTTACGGGACAGAAAACAAAACGAAGTAACCTACGAGCAGTACTTC. Translated, it gives CASSLRDRKQNEVTYEQYF.

The gene calls are TRBV2 and TRBJ1-2, with TRBD1 matching over 10 bases. CDR3 length equals 16 residues. V lost 7 bases, J lost 2 bases, and 10 bases stayed unmatched. In germline, CDR1 is SNHLY, CDR2 FYNNEI. The CDR3 region is CASNRDRGITNYGYTF. CDR3 nucleotide sequence: TGTGCCAGCAATCGGGACAGGGGAATCACGAACTATGGCTACACCTTC. Filled out from reference TRBV2 and TRBJ1-2, the complete variable domain reads EPEVTQTPSHQVTQMGQEVILRCVPISNHLYFYWYRQILGQKVEFLVSFYNNEISEKSEIFDDQFSVERPDGSNFTLKIRSTKLEDSAMYFCASNRDRGITNYGYTFGSGTRLTVV.

This clone has more than one count but fewer than ten. The chain joins TRBV7-6 to TRBJ1-5; D is unclear. The CDR3 runs 15 residues. Germline V CDR1 and CDR2: SGHVS, FNYEAQ. V was cut by 2 bases and J by 3 bases, with 11 bases left in between. CDR3 sequence (DNA): TGTGCCAGCAGCTTATTGGGCCAGGCCAATCAGCCCCAGCATTTT. The encoded protein is CASSLLGQANQPQHF. Full variable domain (remainder filled in from reference TRBV7-6 and TRBJ1-5): GAGVSQSPRYKVTKRGQDVALRCDPISGHVSLYWYRQALGQGPEFLTYFNYEAQQDKSGLPNDRFSAERPEGSISTLTIQRTEQRDSAMYRCASSLLGQANQPQHFGDGTRLSIL.

The J gene is TRBJ2-2, the V gene TRBV5-1, with D possibly matching TRBD2 (7 bases). The CDR3 extends over 16 amino acids. Trimming took off 0 bases at V and 6 bases at J, with 15 bases between the two ends. CDR1 SGHRS and CDR2 YFSETQ come from the germline V gene. Here the CDR3 reads CASSLGGGASPGELFF. CDR3 in DNA: TGCGCCAGCAGCTTGGGAGGGGGGGCCTCCCCCGGGGAGCTGTTTTTT. The full variable domain, with the rest looked up from reference TRBV5-1 and TRBJ2-2, is KAGVTQTPRYLIKTRGQQVTLSCSPISGHRSVSWYQQTPGQGLQFLFEYFSETQRNKGNFPGRFSGRQFSNSRSEMNVSTLELGDSALYLCASSLGGGASPGELFFGEGSRLTVL.

The chain combines TRBV30 with TRBJ1-2; D not certain. Trimming left V 0 bases short and J 7 bases short, with 15 bases between. This CDR3 has 14 residues. Germline values: CDR1 GTSNPN, CDR2 SVGIG (reference sequence). The CDR3 reads CAWSVQYRLVGYTF. DNA of the CDR3: TGTGCCTGGAGTGTACAGTACAGATTAGTTGGCTACACCTTC.

The chain joins TRBV27 to TRBJ2-7; TRBD1 is a possible D gene (6 bases). The V and J ends lost 5 bases and 3 bases respectively, with 14 bases between them. The CDR3 is 14 residues long. The germline V gene encodes CDR1 MNHEY and CDR2 SMNVEV (reference sequence). The CDR3 spells CASSRGQTNYEQYF. DNA for the CDR3: TGTGCCAGCAGTCGTGGACAGACCAACTACGAGCAGTACTTC.

The CDR3 here is CASSFQGELFF. The CDR3 DNA sequence: TGTGCCAGCAGCTTTCAGGGGGAGCTGTTTTTT. The genes are TRBV13 and TRBJ2-2; D uncertain. The CDR3 spans 11 residues. From germline, CDR1 is PRHDT and CDR2 FYEKMQ (reference sequence). Trimming pared 3 bases from V and 8 bases from J, leaving 4 bases between.

This clone appeared a single time. The J gene is TRBJ2-3, the V gene TRBV29-1, with 8 positions matching TRBD1. With 4 bases clipped from V and 2 bases from J, the junction kept 2 bases outside the gene matches. Germline values: CDR1 SQVTM, CDR2 ANQGSEA. The CDR3 contains 13 residues. The CDR3 is CSVAGQVTDTQYF. CDR3 bases: TGCAGCGTTGCGGGACAGGTCACAGATACGCAGTATTTT.

This clone was observed once. CDR3 in amino acids: CASSQERQGWGTEAFF. CDR3 nucleotide sequence: TGCGCCAGCAGCCAGGAAAGACAGGGCTGGGGCACTGAAGCTTTCTTT. The genes are TRBV4-3 and TRBJ1-1; 7 bases fit TRBD1. Trimming cost V 3 bases and J 4 bases; bases outside gene matches: 11. Per the germline V gene, CDR1 is LGHNA and CDR2 is YSLEER. The CDR3 is 16 amino acids.

This chain uses TRBV7-8 with TRBJ2-3, with TRBD2 matching over 8 bases. This CDR3 is 16 amino acids long. Losses at the gene ends were 0 bases for V and 1 base for J; bases not matched to a gene: 3. Germline V CDR1 and CDR2: SGHVS, FQNEAQ. CDR3 sequence: CASSLALAVGTDTQYF. CDR3 bases: TGTGCCAGCAGCTTAGCACTAGCGGTAGGCACAGATACGCAGTATTTT.

The count of this clone is one. The chain joins TRBV6-6 to TRBJ1-3; perhaps TRBD1 as D (6 bases). The CDR3 runs to 16 residues. With 6 bases removed from V and 0 bases from J, the gap between germline ends came to 15 bases. CDR1 is MNHNY and CDR2 is SVGAGI in the germline V gene (reference sequence). CDR3 sequence (DNA): TGTGCCAGCAGACTACAGGGATGGGGCTCTGGAAACACCATATATTTT. Protein sequence: CASRLQGWGSGNTIYF.

CDR3 in DNA: TGTGCCAGCAGCTTAGGGCCACCCTTAGGGACAGGGTCCTACGAGCAGTACTTC. Protein sequence: CASSLGPPLGTGSYEQYF. The chain combines TRBV7-6 with TRBJ2-7; 9 bases match TRBD1. V trimming: 1 base; J trimming: 1 base; junction bases outside the gene matches: 11. Looked up from germline, CDR1 is SGHVS and CDR2 is FNYEAQ. The CDR3 loop spans 18 amino acids.

J is TRBJ2-7 and V is TRBV4-3; the D gene is possibly TRBD1 (5 bases). This CDR3 region has 14 residues. Trimming removed 1 base at V and 0 bases at J, with 7 bases between. Germline V gene data show CDR1 as LGHNA and CDR2 as YSLEER. The CDR3 loop is CASSQADSSYEQYF. The CDR3 DNA is TGCGCCAGCAGCCAAGCCGACAGCTCCTACGAGCAGTACTTC.